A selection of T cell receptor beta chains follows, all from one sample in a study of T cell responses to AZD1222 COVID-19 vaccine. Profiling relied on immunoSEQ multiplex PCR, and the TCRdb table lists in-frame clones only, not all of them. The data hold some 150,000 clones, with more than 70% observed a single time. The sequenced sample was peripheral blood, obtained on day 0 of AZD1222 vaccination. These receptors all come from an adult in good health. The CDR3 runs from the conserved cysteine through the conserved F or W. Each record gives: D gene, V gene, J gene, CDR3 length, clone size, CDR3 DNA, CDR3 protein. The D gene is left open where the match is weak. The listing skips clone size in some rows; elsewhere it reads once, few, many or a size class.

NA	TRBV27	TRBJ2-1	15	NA	TGTGCCAGCAGTTTATTCTTTGGGCAGGACAATGAGCAGTTCTTC	CASSLFFGQDNEQFF
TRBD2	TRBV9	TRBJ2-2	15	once	TGTGCCAGCAGCGTAGCAGCGGGAGCTAGCGGGGAGCTGTTTTTT	CASSVAAGASGELFF
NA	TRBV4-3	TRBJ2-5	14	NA	TGCGCCAGCAGCCTGAACTGGGGGGCAGAGACCCAGTACTTC	CASSLNWGAETQYF
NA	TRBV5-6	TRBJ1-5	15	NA	TGTGCCAGCAGCTTGGCCGGCGGCTGGGGGCAGCCCCAGCATTTT	CASSLAGGWGQPQHF
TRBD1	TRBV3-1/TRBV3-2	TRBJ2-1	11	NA	TGTGCCCAGGACAGGTACAATGAGCAGTTCTTC	CAQDRYNEQFF
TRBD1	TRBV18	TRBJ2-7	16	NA	TGTGCCAGCTCACCACGCAACAGGGGGCCGGGGTACGAGCAGTACTTC	CASSPRNRGPGYEQYF
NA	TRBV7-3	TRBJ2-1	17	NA	TGTGCCAGCAGCCCCTGGAATAGCGGAGGCTCCTACAATGAGCAGTTCTTC	CASSPWNSGGSYNEQFF
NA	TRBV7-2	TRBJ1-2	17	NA	TGTGCCAGCAGCTTCCCCAGGGTGGGGTTAGCTAACTATGGCTACACCTTC	CASSFPRVGLANYGYTF
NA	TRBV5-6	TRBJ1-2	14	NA	TGTGCCAGCAGCTTGATAGGACAGAATTATGGCTACACCTTC	CASSLIGQNYGYTF
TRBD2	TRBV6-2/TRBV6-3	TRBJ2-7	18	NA	TGTGCCAGCAGTTATTCTTTCTCCGGGACTAGCGGCCTTTGGGAGCAGTACTTC	CASSYSFSGTSGLWEQYF
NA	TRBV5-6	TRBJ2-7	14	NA	TGTGCCAGCAGTTTCTCGGGGGGCGGCTACGAGCAGTACTTC	CASSFSGGGYEQYF
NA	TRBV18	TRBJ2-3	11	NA	TGTGCCAGCTCACCGGAGGATACGCAGTATTTT	CASSPEDTQYF
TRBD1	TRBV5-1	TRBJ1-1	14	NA	TGCGCCAGCAGCAGACAGGGTGGCAACACTGAAGCTTTCTTT	CASSRQGGNTEAFF
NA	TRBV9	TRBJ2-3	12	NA	TGTGCCAGCAGCGGGTTGAGGAATACGCAGTATTTT	CASSGLRNTQYF
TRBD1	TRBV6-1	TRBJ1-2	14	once	TGTGCCAGCAGTGAAGGGGGACAGGGATATGGCTACACCTTC	CASSEGGQGYGYTF
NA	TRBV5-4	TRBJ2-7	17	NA	TGTGCCAGCAGCGGGATCGGGGCAGGCCTGAGCTCCTACGAGCAGTACTTC	CASSGIGAGLSSYEQYF
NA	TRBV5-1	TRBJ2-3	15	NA	TGCGCCAGCAGCTTCAGAGGGGTCGCCACAGATACGCAGTATTTT	CASSFRGVATDTQYF